Listed below are T cell receptor beta chains from one sample, sequenced in a study of T cell changes during pregnancy in multiple sclerosis. Sequencing was performed with immunoSEQ multiplex PCR; in TCRdb, only in-frame clones are kept and a portion is missing. The sample lists 50,000 to 65,000 clones, over 85% occurring once. The sample was CD8+ T cells from peripheral blood mononuclear cells, taken before pregnancy. The origin of the receptors is a female donor with multiple sclerosis, enrolled in a pregnancy study. Both conserved end residues are part of each CDR3. Fields, in order: V gene, CDR3 length, D gene, J gene, clone size, CDR3 DNA, CDR3 protein. D genes are given only for firm matches. Expanded clones are given a class, and other clones once, few, many or no size at all.

>TRBV5-5|19|TRBD1|TRBJ1-2|.
TGTGCCAGCAGCTTGGCCTTCGGACAGGGGACCTTTGAGAGCTATGGCTACACCTTC
CASSLAFGQGTFESYGYTF
>TRBV7-9|14|.|TRBJ1-5|.
TGTGCCAGCAGCCCCGGGGAGGGGGAACAGCCCCAGCATTTT
CASSPGEGEQPQHF
>TRBV7-2|12|.|TRBJ2-1|once
TGTGCCAGCAGCTTTGGGGCGGGGTTGCAGTTCTTC
CASSFGAGLQFF
>TRBV13|16|TRBD1|TRBJ1-3|.
TGTGCCAGCAGCTTAGGCCAGGGGGCGAGAGGAAACACCATATATTTT
CASSLGQGARGNTIYF
>TRBV10-3|14|.|TRBJ1-1|.
TGTGCCATCAGTGAGTCGACTGGGTACACTGAAGCTTTCTTT
CAISESTGYTEAFF
>TRBV27|15|.|TRBJ1-1|.
TGTGCCAGCAGTCCTGCGGCGAGGTATAACACTGAAGCTTTCTTT
CASSPAARYNTEAFF
>TRBV28|12|.|TRBJ2-2|.
TGTGCCAGCAGTCGACATTTCGGGGAGCTGTTTTTT
CASSRHFGELFF
>TRBV7-7|13|.|TRBJ2-1|few
TGTGCCAGCAGCTCTTCTTCCTACAATGAGCAGTTCTTC
CASSSSSYNEQFF
>TRBV25-1|16|TRBD1|TRBJ1-6|.
TGTGCCAGCAGTGAATGGAGAGGGGGCACGTATTCACCCCTCCACTTT
CASSEWRGGTYSPLHF
>TRBV9|13|.|TRBJ2-7|.
TGTGCCAGCAGCGTAGCGGGGGAGTACGAGCAGTACTTC
CASSVAGEYEQYF
>TRBV4-1|13|.|TRBJ1-2|.
TGCGCCAGCAGCCCACCAGGGCCCTATGGCTACACCTTC
CASSPPGPYGYTF
>TRBV7-9|14|.|TRBJ2-2|.
TGTGCCAGCAGCTTAGCAGTACAGCCCGGGGAGCTGTTTTTT
CASSLAVQPGELFF
>TRBV7-9|13|.|TRBJ2-1|.
TGTGCCAGCAGCTTTGGACACTACAATGAGCAGTTCTTC
CASSFGHYNEQFF
>TRBV11-2|18|TRBD1|TRBJ2-3|.
TGTGCCAGCAGCGGACCCTACTTGGGACAGGGGAGCACAGATACGCAGTATTTT
CASSGPYLGQGSTDTQYF
>TRBV7-2|15|TRBD2|TRBJ2-7|.
TGTGCCAGCAGTGTAGCTAGCGGGGGGCTACGGGAGCAGTACTTC
CASSVASGGLREQYF
>TRBV29-1|13|TRBD1|TRBJ1-1|.
TGCAGCGCCGTAGGGACAGGGAGGCTTGGAGCTTTCTTT
CSAVGTGRLGAFF
>TRBV6-1|13|.|TRBJ2-7|many
TGTGCCAGCAGTGCTCAAGGGGAACACGAGCAGTACTTC
CASSAQGEHEQYF
>TRBV18|14|.|TRBJ1-1|.
TGTGCCAGCTCAGGCACGGGGGTGAACACTGAAGCTTTCTTT
CASSGTGVNTEAFF
>TRBV6-6|13|TRBD1|TRBJ2-1|.
TGTGCCACCCCGGGACAGGGTTTTAATGAGCAGTTCTTC
CATPGQGFNEQFF
>TRBV30|14|TRBD1|TRBJ1-2|few
TGTGCCTGGAGTACTTGGGACAGGGGTTATGGCTACACCTTC
CAWSTWDRGYGYTF
>TRBV2|15|TRBD1|TRBJ1-5|.
TGTGCCAGCAGTGAACTCCCGGACAGGGATCAGCCCCAGCATTTT
CASSELPDRDQPQHF
>TRBV11-3|15|TRBD1|TRBJ2-2|.
TGTGCCAGCAGCACCCGGGACAGGGGAACCGGGGAGCTGTTTTTT
CASSTRDRGTGELFF
>TRBV11-2|15|TRBD2|TRBJ2-1|.
TGTGCCAGCAGCCTTCTAGCGGGGGCCGGGAATGAGCAGTTCTTC
CASSLLAGAGNEQFF
>TRBV13|14|.|TRBJ2-2|.
TGTGCCAGCAGCTTATCAGGGGTGGCCGGGGAGCTGTTTTTT
CASSLSGVAGELFF
>TRBV9|14|TRBD2|TRBJ2-3|.
TGTGCCAGCAGCTCCACTAGCGGCACAGATACGCAGTATTTT
CASSSTSGTDTQYF
>TRBV10-2|13|.|TRBJ1-1|.
TGCGCCAGCAGTGCCGGGGGAAACACTGAAGCTTTCTTT
CASSAGGNTEAFF
>TRBV27|16|TRBD1|TRBJ2-1|.
TGTGCCAGCAGTTTATCCGGGACAGGGTCCGACAATGAGCAGTTCTTC
CASSLSGTGSDNEQFF
>TRBV12-5|14|.|TRBJ1-5|.
TGTGCTAGTTTGTTTCAGGGGATAAATCAGCCCCAGCATTTT
CASLFQGINQPQHF
>TRBV6-1|15|TRBD2|TRBJ2-5|.
TGTGCCAGCAGTGAATTAGCGGGGGGGCCAGAGACCCAGTACTTC
CASSELAGGPETQYF
>TRBV6-5|15|.|TRBJ2-7|.
TGTGCCAGCAGCAACAGCCATTCAAGCTCCTACGAGCAGTACTTC
CASSNSHSSSYEQYF
>TRBV4-1|13|.|TRBJ2-1|.
TGCGCCAGCAGCCAAGGAGGCAGCAATGAGCAGTTCTTC
CASSQGGSNEQFF
>TRBV2|14|.|TRBJ1-1|few
TGTGCCAGCTATCGAAGGGGAGGAAACACTGAAGCTTTCTTT
CASYRRGGNTEAFF
>TRBV7-9|14|TRBD1|TRBJ1-5|.
TGTGCCAGCAGCTCGACAGGGGAGCGGCAGCCCCAGCATTTT
CASSSTGERQPQHF
>TRBV19|14|.|TRBJ1-1|.
TGTGCCAGTAGTATAGTCTCAGGGAACACTGAAGCTTTCTTT
CASSIVSGNTEAFF
>TRBV15|15|TRBD1|TRBJ2-7|.
TGTGCCACCAGCGATTTGACAGGGGGCTCCTACGAGCAGTACTTC
CATSDLTGGSYEQYF
>TRBV9|16|TRBD2|TRBJ2-7|.
TGTGCCAGCAGCCCCGCGAGGGGACTAGCGAAATACGAGCAGTACTTC
CASSPARGLAKYEQYF
>TRBV5-8|14|TRBD2|TRBJ2-1|.
TGTGCCAGCAGCTTTGGCGGGGGTTACAATGAGCAGTTCTTC
CASSFGGGYNEQFF
>TRBV18|14|.|TRBJ1-4|.
TGTGCCAGCTCCCACGAGCCAACTAATGAAAAACTGTTTTTT
CASSHEPTNEKLFF
>TRBV6-6|15|.|TRBJ2-7|once
TGTGCCAGCCTTGGGGCCAGGGTCTCCCGACTAGGGCAGTACTTC
CASLGARVSRLGQYF
>TRBV30|13|.|TRBJ2-2|.
TGTGCCTGGTCCGCAGGGAACACCGGGGAGCTGTTTTTT
CAWSAGNTGELFF
>TRBV5-6|15|TRBD1|TRBJ2-7|.
TGTGCCAGCAGCTTGGGTAGGACAGGCCTCTCCGAGCAGTACTTC
CASSLGRTGLSEQYF
>TRBV7-6|17|.|TRBJ2-2|.
TGTGCCAGCAGGGGACCAAGGACTAACCAGAACACCGGGGAGCTGTTTTTT
CASRGPRTNQNTGELFF
>TRBV4-3|19|TRBD2|TRBJ2-2|.
TGCGCCAGCAGCCAAGGAAATGCGGGCGGGGGGGGATACACCGGGGAGCTGTTTTTT
CASSQGNAGGGGYTGELFF
>TRBV9|16|TRBD2|TRBJ2-3|.
TGTGCCAGCAGCCCCCTGAGCGGGGGGGACCCAGATACGCAGTATTTT
CASSPLSGGDPDTQYF
>TRBV29-1|13|TRBD2|TRBJ2-5|.
TGCAGCGTTGAAGGGATAGCGGGAGAGACCCAGTACTTC
CSVEGIAGETQYF
>TRBV6-5|13|TRBD1|TRBJ2-7|.
TGTGCCAGCCAAAGGGGACAGGCCATCGAGCAGTACTTC
CASQRGQAIEQYF
>TRBV19|14|.|TRBJ2-7|.
TGTGCCAGTAGTATAGGGGCCAGGGTCGACGAGCAGTACTTC
CASSIGARVDEQYF
>TRBV19|14|.|TRBJ1-1|.
TGTGCCAGTAGTATCCAAGCCGCGGGGACTGAAGCTTTCTTT
CASSIQAAGTEAFF
>TRBV5-1|17|.|TRBJ1-4|medium-sized
TGCGCCAGCAGCTTGGACAGTTCGACCGCAACTAATGAAAAACTGTTTTTT
CASSLDSSTATNEKLFF
>TRBV7-7|17|TRBD1|TRBJ1-4|.
TGTGCCAGCAGCCCCGGGACAGGGGGCGTTTCGAGAGGAAAACTGTTTTTT
CASSPGTGGVSRGKLFF
>TRBV4-1|16|TRBD1|TRBJ2-5|.
TGCGCCAGCAGCCATGACCGACAGGGAAGGGATGAGACCCAGTACTTC
CASSHDRQGRDETQYF
>TRBV4-3|16|TRBD1|TRBJ1-1|.
TGCGCCAGCAGCCAAGATGTGGGGACAGGGAACACTGAAGCTTTCTTT
CASSQDVGTGNTEAFF
>TRBV7-6|15|TRBD2|TRBJ2-3|.
TGTGCCAGCACCGCCGGCGGGGGATACACAGATACGCAGTATTTT
CASTAGGGYTDTQYF
>TRBV11-3|15|TRBD2|TRBJ2-1|.
TGTGCCAGCAGCTTGGGCGGGGGGGCCCTTAATGAGCAGTTCTTC
CASSLGGGALNEQFF
>TRBV27|14|.|TRBJ1-1|.
TGTGCCAGCAGTCTCACAGGGTACGGCCATGAAGCTTTCTTT
CASSLTGYGHEAFF
>TRBV10-3|12|.|TRBJ1-3|.
TGTGCCATCAGCGACACCCGGAACACCATATATTTT
CAISDTRNTIYF
>TRBV4-1|15|.|TRBJ2-7|.
TGCGCCAGCAGCCAATCTGGGCCCGGTGGGTTCGAGCAGTACTTC
CASSQSGPGGFEQYF
>TRBV7-2|17|TRBD1|TRBJ1-5|.
TGTGCCAGCAGCTTAGGGACAGGACTATATAGCAATCAGCCCCAGCATTTT
CASSLGTGLYSNQPQHF